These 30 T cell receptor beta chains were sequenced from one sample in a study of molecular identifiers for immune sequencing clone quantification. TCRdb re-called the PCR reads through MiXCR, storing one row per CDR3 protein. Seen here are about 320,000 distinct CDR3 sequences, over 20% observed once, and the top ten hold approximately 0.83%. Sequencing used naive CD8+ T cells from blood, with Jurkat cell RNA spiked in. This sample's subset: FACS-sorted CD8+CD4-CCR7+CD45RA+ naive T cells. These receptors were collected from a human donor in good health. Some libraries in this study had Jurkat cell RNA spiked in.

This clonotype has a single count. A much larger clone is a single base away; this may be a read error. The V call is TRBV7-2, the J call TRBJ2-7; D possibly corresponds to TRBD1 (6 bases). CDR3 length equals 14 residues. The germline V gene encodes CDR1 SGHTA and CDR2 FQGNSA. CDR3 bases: TGTGCCAGCAGCGCTTTCGGGACATACTACGAGCAGCACTTC. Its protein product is CASSAFGTYYEQHF. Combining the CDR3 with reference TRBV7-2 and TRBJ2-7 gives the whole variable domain GAGVSQSPSNKVTEKGKDVELRCDPISGHTALYWYRQSLGQGLEFLIYFQGNSAPDKSGLPSDRFSAERTGGSVSTLTIQRTQQEDSAVYLCASSAFGTYYEQHFGPGTRLTVT.

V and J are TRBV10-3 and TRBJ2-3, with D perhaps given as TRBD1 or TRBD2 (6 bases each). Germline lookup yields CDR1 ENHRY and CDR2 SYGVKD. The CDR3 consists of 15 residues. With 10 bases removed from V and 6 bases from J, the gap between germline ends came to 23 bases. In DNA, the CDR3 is TGTGCCACCGGCGGGACACGCGCCGGGTTCGATACGCAGTATTTT. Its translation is CATGGTRAGFDTQYF.

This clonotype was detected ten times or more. The DNA for the CDR3 is TGTGCCAGCAGTTTTGATAGGGGCCGGGATACGCAGTATTTT. This sequence encodes CASSFDRGRDTQYF. The genes are TRBV12-3 or TRBV12-4 and TRBJ2-3; TRBD1 is a possible D gene (5 bases). CDR3 length equals 14 residues. The V end lost 3 bases, the J end lost 6 bases, and 13 bases lay between the germline ends.

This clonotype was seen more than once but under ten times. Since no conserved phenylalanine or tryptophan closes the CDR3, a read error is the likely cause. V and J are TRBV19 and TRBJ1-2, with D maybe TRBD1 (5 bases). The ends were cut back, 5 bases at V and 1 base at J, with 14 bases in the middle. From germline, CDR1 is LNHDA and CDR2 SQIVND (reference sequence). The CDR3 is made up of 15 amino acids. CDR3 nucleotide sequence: TGTGCCAGTAGTCCCCAGGGTGTAGGTAACTATGGCTACACCCTC. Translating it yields CASSPQGVGNYGYTL.

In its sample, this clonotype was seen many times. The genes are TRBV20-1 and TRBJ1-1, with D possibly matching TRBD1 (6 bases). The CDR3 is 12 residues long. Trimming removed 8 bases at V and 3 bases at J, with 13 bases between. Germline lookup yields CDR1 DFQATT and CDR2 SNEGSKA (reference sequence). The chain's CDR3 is CSSQPGDTEAFF. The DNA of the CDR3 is TGCAGTTCGCAACCAGGGGACACTGAAGCTTTCTTT.

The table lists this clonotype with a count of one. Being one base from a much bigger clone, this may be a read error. The CDR3 DNA reads TGTGCCAGCAGTTCGGGCCGGCCCTATAGCAATCAGCCCCAGCATTTT. This translates into CASSSGRPYSNQPQHF. The chain carries TRBV27 and TRBJ1-5; D is unclear. The CDR3 is 16 residues long. Per germline, CDR1 MNHEY and CDR2 SMNVEV (reference sequence). Between the trimmed V and J ends, which lost 4 bases and 0 bases, there was a span of 13 bases.

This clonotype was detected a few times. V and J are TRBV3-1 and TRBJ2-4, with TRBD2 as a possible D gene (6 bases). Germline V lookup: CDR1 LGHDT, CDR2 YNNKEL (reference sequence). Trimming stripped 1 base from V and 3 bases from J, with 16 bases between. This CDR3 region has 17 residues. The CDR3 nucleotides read TGTGCCAGCAGCCAAGGTCAATCCGGGGGTCTCAAAAACATTCAGTACTTC. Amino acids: CASSQGQSGGLKNIQYF.

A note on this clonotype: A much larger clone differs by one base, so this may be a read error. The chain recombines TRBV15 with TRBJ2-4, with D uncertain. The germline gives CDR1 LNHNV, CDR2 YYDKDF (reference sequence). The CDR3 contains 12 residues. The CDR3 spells CATRGSSLFQHF. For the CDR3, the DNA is TGTGCCACCAGAGGATCGAGTCTCTTTCAGCACTTC.

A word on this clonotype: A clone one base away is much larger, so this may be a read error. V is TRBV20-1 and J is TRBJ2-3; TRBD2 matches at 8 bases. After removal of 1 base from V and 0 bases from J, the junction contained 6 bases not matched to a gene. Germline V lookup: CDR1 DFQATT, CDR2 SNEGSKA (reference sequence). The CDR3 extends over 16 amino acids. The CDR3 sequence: CSARARERESTDTQYF. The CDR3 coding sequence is TGCAGTGCTAGAGCTAGAGAGCGGGAGAGCACAGATACGCAGTATTTT.

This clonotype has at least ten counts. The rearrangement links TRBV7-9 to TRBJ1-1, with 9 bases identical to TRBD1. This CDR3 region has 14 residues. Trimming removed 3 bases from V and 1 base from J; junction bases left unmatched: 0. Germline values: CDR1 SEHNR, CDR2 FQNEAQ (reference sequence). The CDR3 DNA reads TGTGCCAGCAGCTTGGACAGGGGGAACACTGAAGCTTTCTTT. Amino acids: CASSLDRGNTEAFF.

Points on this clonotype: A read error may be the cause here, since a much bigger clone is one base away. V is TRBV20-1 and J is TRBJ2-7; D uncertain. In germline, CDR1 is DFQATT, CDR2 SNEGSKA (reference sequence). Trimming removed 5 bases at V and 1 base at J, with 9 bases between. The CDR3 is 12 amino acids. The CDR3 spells CSAGELSYEQYF. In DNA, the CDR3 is TGCAGTGCTGGCGAGTTGTCCTACGAGCAGTACTTC.

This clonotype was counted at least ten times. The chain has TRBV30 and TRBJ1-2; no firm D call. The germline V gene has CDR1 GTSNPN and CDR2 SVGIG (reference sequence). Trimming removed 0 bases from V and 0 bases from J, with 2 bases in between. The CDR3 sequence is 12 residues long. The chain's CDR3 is CAWSVANYGYTF. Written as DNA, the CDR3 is TGTGCCTGGAGTGTCGCTAACTATGGCTACACCTTC.

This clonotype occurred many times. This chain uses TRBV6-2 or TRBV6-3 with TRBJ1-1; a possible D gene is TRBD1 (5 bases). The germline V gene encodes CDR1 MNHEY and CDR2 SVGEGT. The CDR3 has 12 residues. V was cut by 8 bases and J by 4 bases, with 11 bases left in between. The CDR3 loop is CASAKGSTEAFF. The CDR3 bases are TGTGCCAGCGCGAAGGGGAGCACTGAAGCTTTCTTT.

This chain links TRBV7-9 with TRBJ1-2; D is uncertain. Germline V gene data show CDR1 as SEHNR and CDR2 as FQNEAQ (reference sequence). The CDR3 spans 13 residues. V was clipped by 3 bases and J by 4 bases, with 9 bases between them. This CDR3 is CASSFLQLYGYTF. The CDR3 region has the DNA TGTGCCAGCAGCTTTTTACAGCTCTATGGCTACACCTTC.

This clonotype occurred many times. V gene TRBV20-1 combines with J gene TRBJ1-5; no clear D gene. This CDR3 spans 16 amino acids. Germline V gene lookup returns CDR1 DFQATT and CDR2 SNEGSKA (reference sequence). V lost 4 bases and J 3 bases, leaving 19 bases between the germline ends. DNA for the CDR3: TGCAGTGCTACCACCTCCCACCGCACGCTCAATCAGCCCCAGCATTTT. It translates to CSATTSHRTLNQPQHF.

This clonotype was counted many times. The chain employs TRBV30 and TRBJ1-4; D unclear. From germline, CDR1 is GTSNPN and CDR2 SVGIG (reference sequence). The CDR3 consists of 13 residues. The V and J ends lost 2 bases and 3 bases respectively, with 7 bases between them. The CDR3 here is CAWSTGANEKLFF. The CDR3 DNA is TGTGCCTGGAGTACTGGGGCTAATGAAAAACTGTTTTTT.

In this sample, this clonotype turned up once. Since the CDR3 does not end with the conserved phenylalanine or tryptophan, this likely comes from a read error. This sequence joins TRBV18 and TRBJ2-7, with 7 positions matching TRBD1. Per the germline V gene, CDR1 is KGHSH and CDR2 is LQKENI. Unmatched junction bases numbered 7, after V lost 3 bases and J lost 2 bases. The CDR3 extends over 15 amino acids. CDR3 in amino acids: CASSPPTGSPYEQYL. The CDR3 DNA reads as TGTGCCAGCTCACCCCCGACAGGGAGCCCCTACGAGCAGTACCTC.

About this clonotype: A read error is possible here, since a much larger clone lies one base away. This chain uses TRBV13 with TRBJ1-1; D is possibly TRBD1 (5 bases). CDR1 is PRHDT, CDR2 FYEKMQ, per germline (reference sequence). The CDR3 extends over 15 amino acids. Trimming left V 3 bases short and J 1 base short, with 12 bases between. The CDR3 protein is CASSFDSLTNTEAFF. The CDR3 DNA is TGTGCCAGCAGCTTTGACAGCCTCACGAACACTGAAGCTTTCTTT.

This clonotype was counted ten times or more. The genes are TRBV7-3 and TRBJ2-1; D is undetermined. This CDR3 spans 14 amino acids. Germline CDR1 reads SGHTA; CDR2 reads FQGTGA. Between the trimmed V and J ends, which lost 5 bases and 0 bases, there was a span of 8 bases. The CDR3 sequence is CASSPHYSYNEQFF. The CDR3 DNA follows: TGTGCCAGCAGCCCACACTACTCCTACAATGAGCAGTTCTTC.

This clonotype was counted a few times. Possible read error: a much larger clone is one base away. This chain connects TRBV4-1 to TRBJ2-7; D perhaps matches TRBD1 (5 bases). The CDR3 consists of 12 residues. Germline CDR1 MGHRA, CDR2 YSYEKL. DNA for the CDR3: TGCGCCGGCAGCCAACCCGACAGCGAGCAGTACTTC. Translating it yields CAGSQPDSEQYF.

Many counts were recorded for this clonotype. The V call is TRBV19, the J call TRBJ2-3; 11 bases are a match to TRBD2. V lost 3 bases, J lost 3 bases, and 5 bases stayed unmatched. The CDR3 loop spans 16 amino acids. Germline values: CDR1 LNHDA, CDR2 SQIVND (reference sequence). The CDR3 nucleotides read TGTGCCAGTAGTATTGGGACTAGCGGAATTACAGATACGCAGTATTTT. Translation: CASSIGTSGITDTQYF.

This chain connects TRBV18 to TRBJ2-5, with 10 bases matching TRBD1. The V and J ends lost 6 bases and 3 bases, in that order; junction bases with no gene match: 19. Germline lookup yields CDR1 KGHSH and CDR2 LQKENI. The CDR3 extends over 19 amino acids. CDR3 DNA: TGTGCCAGCTCCCACGAACCAAGGGGGACAGGGGTCTATGAAGAGACCCAGTACTTC. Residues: CASSHEPRGTGVYEETQYF.

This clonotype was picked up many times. CDR3: CACPEGAGLSGYTF. DNA of the CDR3: TGTGCCTGCCCAGAGGGGGCCGGTCTGTCTGGCTACACCTTC. The rearrangement joins TRBV30 to TRBJ1-2, with 7 positions matching TRBD1. Germline V gene data show CDR1 as GTSNPN and CDR2 as SVGIG (reference sequence). The CDR3 is 14 amino acids. The V gene end was trimmed by 6 bases and the J gene end by 7 bases; junction bases not matched to a gene: 14.

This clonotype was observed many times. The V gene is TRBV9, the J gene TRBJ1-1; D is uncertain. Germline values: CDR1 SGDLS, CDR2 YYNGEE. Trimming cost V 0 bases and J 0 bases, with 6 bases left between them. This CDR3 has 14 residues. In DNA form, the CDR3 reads TGTGCCAGCAGCGTAGAGGCCCTGAACACTGAAGCTTTCTTT. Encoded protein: CASSVEALNTEAFF.

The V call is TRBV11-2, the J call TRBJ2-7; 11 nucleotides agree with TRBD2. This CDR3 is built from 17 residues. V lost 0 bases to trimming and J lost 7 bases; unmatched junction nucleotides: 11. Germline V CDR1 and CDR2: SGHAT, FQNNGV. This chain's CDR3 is CASSLDPRLAGRGEQYF. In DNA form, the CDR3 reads TGTGCCAGCAGCTTAGATCCAAGACTAGCGGGGCGGGGAGAGCAGTACTTC.

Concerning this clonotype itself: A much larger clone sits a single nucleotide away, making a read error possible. Here the CDR3 reads CAGSQGGNYGYTF. CDR3 in DNA: TGTGCCGGCAGCCAAGGAGGTAACTATGGCTACACCTTC. This chain uses TRBV4-2 with TRBJ1-2; D is uncertain. The CDR3 is made up of 13 amino acids. In germline, CDR1 is LGHNA, CDR2 YNFKEQ.

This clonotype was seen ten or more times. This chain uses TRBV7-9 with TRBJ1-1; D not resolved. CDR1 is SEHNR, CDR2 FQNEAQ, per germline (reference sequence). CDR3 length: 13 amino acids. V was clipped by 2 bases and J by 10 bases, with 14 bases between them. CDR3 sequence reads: CASSLSSRLGAFF. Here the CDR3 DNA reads TGTGCCAGCAGCTTAAGCAGCAGGCTGGGAGCTTTCTTT.

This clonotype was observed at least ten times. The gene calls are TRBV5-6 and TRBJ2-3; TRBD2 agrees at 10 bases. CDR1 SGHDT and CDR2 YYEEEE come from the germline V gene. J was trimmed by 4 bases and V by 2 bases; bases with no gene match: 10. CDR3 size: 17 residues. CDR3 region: CASSFSQREGSSDTQYF. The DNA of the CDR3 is TGTGCCAGCAGCTTTTCTCAGCGGGAGGGTAGTTCAGATACGCAGTATTTT.

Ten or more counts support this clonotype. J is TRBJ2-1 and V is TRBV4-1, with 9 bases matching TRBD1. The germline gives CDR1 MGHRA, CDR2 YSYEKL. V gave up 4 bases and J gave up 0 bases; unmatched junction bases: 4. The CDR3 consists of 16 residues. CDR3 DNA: TGCGCCAGCAGCCCCCGACAGGGGGGCTCCTACAATGAGCAGTTCTTC. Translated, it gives CASSPRQGGSYNEQFF.

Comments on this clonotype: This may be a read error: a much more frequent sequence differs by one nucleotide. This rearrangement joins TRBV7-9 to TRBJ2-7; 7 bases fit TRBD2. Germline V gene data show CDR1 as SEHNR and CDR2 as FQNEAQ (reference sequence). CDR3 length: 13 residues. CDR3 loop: CAGRAGELQEQYF. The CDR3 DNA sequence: TGTGCCGGCAGGGCGGGAGAGCTCCAGGAGCAGTACTTC.